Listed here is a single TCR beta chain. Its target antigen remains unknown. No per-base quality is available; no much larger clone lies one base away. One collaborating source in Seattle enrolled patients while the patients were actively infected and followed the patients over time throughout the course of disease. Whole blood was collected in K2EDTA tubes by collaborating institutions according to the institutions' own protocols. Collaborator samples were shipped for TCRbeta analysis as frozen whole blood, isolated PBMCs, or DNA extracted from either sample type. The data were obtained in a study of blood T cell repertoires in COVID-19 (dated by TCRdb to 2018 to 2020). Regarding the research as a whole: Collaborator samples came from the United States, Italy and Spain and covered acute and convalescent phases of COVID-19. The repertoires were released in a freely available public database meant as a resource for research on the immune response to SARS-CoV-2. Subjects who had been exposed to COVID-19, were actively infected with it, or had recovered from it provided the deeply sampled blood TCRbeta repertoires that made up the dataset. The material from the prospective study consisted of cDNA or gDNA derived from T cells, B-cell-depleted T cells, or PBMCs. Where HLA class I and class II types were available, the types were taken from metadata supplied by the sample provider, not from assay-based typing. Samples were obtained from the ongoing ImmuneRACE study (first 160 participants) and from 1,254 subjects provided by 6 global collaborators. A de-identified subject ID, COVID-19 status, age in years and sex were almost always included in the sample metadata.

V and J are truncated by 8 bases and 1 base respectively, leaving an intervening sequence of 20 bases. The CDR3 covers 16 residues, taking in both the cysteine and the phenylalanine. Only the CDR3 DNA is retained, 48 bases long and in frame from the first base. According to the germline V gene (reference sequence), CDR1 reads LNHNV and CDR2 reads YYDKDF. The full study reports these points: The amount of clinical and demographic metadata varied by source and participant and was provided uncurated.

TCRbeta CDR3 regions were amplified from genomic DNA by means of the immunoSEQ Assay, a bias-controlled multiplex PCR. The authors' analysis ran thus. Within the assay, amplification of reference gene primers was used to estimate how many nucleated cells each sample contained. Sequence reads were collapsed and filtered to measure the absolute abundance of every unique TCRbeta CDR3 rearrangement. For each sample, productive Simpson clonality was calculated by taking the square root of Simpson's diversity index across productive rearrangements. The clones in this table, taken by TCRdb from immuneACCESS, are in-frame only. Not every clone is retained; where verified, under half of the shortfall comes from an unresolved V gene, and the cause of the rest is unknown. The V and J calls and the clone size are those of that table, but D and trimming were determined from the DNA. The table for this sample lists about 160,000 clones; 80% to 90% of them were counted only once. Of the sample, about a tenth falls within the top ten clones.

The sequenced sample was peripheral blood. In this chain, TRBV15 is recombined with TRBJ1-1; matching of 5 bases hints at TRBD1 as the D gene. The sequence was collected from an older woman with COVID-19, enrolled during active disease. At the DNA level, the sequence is TGTGCCACCTCCCGACAGATAGGCACCAAGAACACTGAAGCTTTCTTT. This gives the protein CATSRQIGTKNTEAFF.